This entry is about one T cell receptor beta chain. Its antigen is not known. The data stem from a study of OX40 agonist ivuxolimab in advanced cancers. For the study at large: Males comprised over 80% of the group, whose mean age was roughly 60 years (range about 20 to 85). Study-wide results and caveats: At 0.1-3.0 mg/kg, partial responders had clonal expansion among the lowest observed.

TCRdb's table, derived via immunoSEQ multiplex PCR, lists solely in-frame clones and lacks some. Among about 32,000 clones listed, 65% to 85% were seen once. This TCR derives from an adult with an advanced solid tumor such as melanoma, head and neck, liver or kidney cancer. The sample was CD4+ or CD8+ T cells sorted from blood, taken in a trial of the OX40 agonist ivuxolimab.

The CDR3 region has the DNA TGTGCCACCACCTTGGACAGGGCGTATGGCTACACCTTC. This sequence encodes CATTLDRAYGYTF. V usage is TRBV15 and J usage is TRBJ1-2, with 8 bases that match TRBD1. CDR1 is LNHNV, CDR2 YYDKDF, per germline (reference sequence). The CDR3 consists of 13 residues. Trimming removed 7 bases from V and 5 bases from J; junction bases left unmatched: 6.